The next 21 T cell receptor beta chains were all read from a single sample in a study of control samples from healthy donors and cancer patients. Assay: immunoSEQ multiplex PCR; the TCRdb copy retains only in-frame clones and omits some. The sample consists of 100,000 to 150,000 clones, 75% to 95% of them appearing once. Sequenced: blood. These receptor sequences come from a man aged 18 to 30 in good health.

The rearrangement joins TRBV25-1 to TRBJ1-1; 7 positions match TRBD1. The CDR3 runs 15 residues. The V and J ends lost 3 bases and 5 bases, in that order; junction bases with no gene match: 9. The germline CDR1 and CDR2 sequences are MGHDK and SYGVNS. This CDR3 reads CASSDSYRGKTEAFF. DNA for the CDR3: TGTGCCAGCAGTGATAGCTACAGGGGAAAAACTGAAGCTTTCTTT.

This clone occurred once. The chain uses TRBV9 and TRBJ1-1; D call uncertain. V was cut by 4 bases and J by 1 base, with 14 bases left in between. CDR1 and CDR2 (germline): SGDLS, YYNGEE. This CDR3 region has 15 residues. CDR3 DNA: TGTGCCAGCAGCTCAAGCGAAGGAGGGAACACTGAAGCTTTCTTT. This codes for CASSSSEGGNTEAFF.

CDR3 amino acids: CASRGLNTEAFF. The CDR3 DNA reads TGTGCCAGCAGGGGCCTGAACACTGAAGCTTTCTTT. The chain is built from TRBV9 and TRBJ1-1; D unresolved. There are 12 residues in the CDR3. V lost 5 bases, J lost 0 bases, and 5 bases lay in between. The V gene's germline CDR1 is SGDLS and CDR2 YYNGEE.

This sequence joins TRBV7-8 and TRBJ1-3; a weak D match, TRBD1 (5 bases). Germline lookup yields CDR1 SGHVS and CDR2 FQNEAQ. This CDR3 is built from 15 residues. Trimming shortened V by 4 bases and J by 0 bases, and 10 bases separated the two germline ends. CDR3 nucleotides: TGTGCCAGCAGCTATTCCGGGACCTCTGGAAACACCATATATTTT. Translating it yields CASSYSGTSGNTIYF.

This clone was picked up one time. The CDR3 DNA follows: TGTGCCAGCAAGGGCGGTCCCCGAGGTGAAAAACTGTTTTTT. It yields the protein CASKGGPRGEKLFF. The V and J genes are TRBV6-5 and TRBJ1-4; D gene ambiguous. Trimming removed 7 bases at V and 7 bases at J, with 16 bases between. The CDR3 extends over 14 amino acids. CDR1 and CDR2 (germline): MNHEY, SVGAGI.

This clone has only one observation. The chain carries TRBV5-8 and TRBJ2-3; D remains ambiguous. Germline loops: CDR1 SGHTS, CDR2 YDEGEE. Trimming took 1 base from V and 0 from J, leaving 9 bases between them. This CDR3 has 15 residues. The CDR3 DNA follows: TGTGCCAGCAGCTTGCTTGGTACTAGCACAGATACGCAGTATTTT. Its protein product is CASSLLGTSTDTQYF.

The chain combines TRBV9 with TRBJ2-3, with TRBD1 matching over 10 bases. The CDR3 sequence is 16 residues long. Germline V gene data show CDR1 as SGDLS and CDR2 as YYNGEE. Trimming at V came to 4 bases and at J to 3 bases, leaving 8 bases not matched to a gene. The CDR3 bases are TGTGCCAGCAGCCCCCGGACAGGGGGGTCGACAGATACGCAGTATTTT. Its protein is CASSPRTGGSTDTQYF.

This chain links TRBV6-1 with TRBJ1-2; tentatively, D is TRBD1 (6 bases). Trimming removed 1 base at V and 4 bases at J, with 13 bases between. Germline CDR1 and CDR2: MNHNS and SASEGT. CDR3 length: 15 residues. CDR3 DNA: TGTGCCAGCAGTGAAGGACAGGCCCCCTCCTATGGCTACACCTTC. Its protein product is CASSEGQAPSYGYTF.

This clone was seen many times. The rearrangement joins TRBV24-1 to TRBJ1-5; D perhaps matches TRBD1 (6 bases). This CDR3 is 13 amino acids long. Per the germline V gene, CDR1 is KGHDR and CDR2 is SFDVKD. With 9 bases removed from V and 2 bases from J, the gap between germline ends came to 10 bases. CDR3 sequence: CATGRGGNQPQHF. In DNA form, the CDR3 reads TGTGCCACCGGGAGGGGGGGCAATCAGCCCCAGCATTTT.

This chain connects TRBV14 to TRBJ2-3; 8 nucleotides align to TRBD2. The CDR3 is made up of 14 amino acids. Germline V gene sequence: CDR1 SGHDN, CDR2 FVKESK. J lost 6 bases, V lost 4 bases, and 6 bases had no gene match. The CDR3 here is CASSPPGGPDTQYF. CDR3 sequence (DNA): TGTGCCAGCAGCCCCCCGGGGGGGCCGGATACGCAGTATTTT. Variable domain in full (rest from reference TRBV14 and TRBJ2-3): EAGVTQFPSHSVIEKGQTVTLRCDPISGHDNLYWYRRVMGKEIKFLLHFVKESKQDESGMPNNRFLAERTGGTYSTLKVQPAELEDSGVYFCASSPPGGPDTQYFGPGTRLTVL.

This clone was seen a handful of times. The chain recombines TRBV10-2 with TRBJ1-6; TRBD1 matches at 7 bases. Per germline, CDR1 WSHSY and CDR2 SAAADI. This CDR3 has 15 residues. The V and J ends lost 4 bases and 6 bases, in that order; junction bases with no gene match: 6. CDR3 sequence reads: CASSVTGTANSPLHF. As DNA, the CDR3 is TGCGCCAGCAGTGTGACCGGGACAGCTAATTCACCCCTCCACTTT.

This clone was counted once. This chain connects TRBV28 to TRBJ2-7; D gene unclear. The germline V gene encodes CDR1 MDHEN and CDR2 SYDVKM. The length of the CDR3 is 15 residues. V lost 5 bases and J 2 bases, leaving 16 bases between the germline ends. The CDR3 loop reads CASSPLRTDTYEQYF. The CDR3 nucleotides are TGTGCCAGCAGTCCCCTACGGACCGATACCTACGAGCAGTACTTC.

V gene TRBV5-1 combines with J gene TRBJ2-1; D is ambiguous. The germline V and J ends were trimmed by 0 bases and 2 bases, with 9 bases remaining between them. The CDR3 consists of 15 residues. Germline-derived CDR1 and CDR2 are SGHRS and YFSETQ. In DNA form, the CDR3 reads TGCGCCAGCAGCTTGGGTCAATCTCCCTACAATGAGCAGTTCTTC. This encodes CASSLGQSPYNEQFF.

The chain joins TRBV18 to TRBJ1-1; D is unclear. The CDR3 runs 15 residues. In germline, CDR1 is KGHSH, CDR2 LQKENI. Trimming took off 3 bases at V and 0 bases at J, with 11 bases between the two ends. The CDR3 here is CASSPLGEMNTEAFF. The CDR3 coding sequence is TGTGCCAGCTCACCGCTTGGTGAGATGAACACTGAAGCTTTCTTT.

This clone was seen only a few times. The J gene is TRBJ1-5, the V gene TRBV19, with TRBD1 as a possible D gene (5 bases). CDR3 length equals 13 residues. The germline V gene has CDR1 LNHDA and CDR2 SQIVND (reference sequence). V gave up 3 bases and J gave up 2 bases, with 5 bases separating them. The CDR3 DNA reads as TGTGCCAGTAGTATGGGGCGCAATCAGCCCCAGCATTTT. This gives the protein CASSMGRNQPQHF. Filled out from reference TRBV19 and TRBJ1-5, the complete variable domain reads DGGITQSPKYLFRKEGQNVTLSCEQNLNHDAMYWYRQDPGQGLRLIYYSQIVNDFQKGDIAEGYSVSREKKESFPLTVTSAQKNPTAFYLCASSMGRNQPQHFGDGTRLSIL.

This chain joins TRBV2 and TRBJ1-6; D ambiguous. There are 14 residues in the CDR3. Germline V gene lookup returns CDR1 SNHLY and CDR2 FYNNEI. With 8 bases removed from V and 6 bases from J, the gap between germline ends came to 14 bases. The CDR3 DNA reads as TGTGCCAGCCTCCCTGACTTTACTAATTCACCCCTCCACTTT. Amino acid sequence: CASLPDFTNSPLHF.

The chain is built from TRBV7-2 and TRBJ1-2; D not certain. V lost 0 bases, J lost 6 bases, and 8 bases lay in between. The CDR3 contains 13 residues. Germline CDR1 reads SGHTA; CDR2 reads FQGNSA. This chain's CDR3 is CASSLASGDGYTF. CDR3 nucleotide sequence: TGTGCCAGCAGCTTAGCCTCCGGGGATGGCTACACCTTC.

The chain has TRBV19 and TRBJ1-1; weak D call: TRBD1 (6 bases). This CDR3 has 15 amino acids. V was cut by 2 bases and J by 11 bases, with 21 bases left in between. Germline V lookup: CDR1 LNHDA, CDR2 SQIVND (reference sequence). The CDR3 region is CASSIRLAGAPGAFF. The CDR3 DNA sequence: TGTGCCAGTAGTATAAGGCTGGCAGGGGCGCCAGGTGCTTTCTTT.

This clone has a single count. The chain couples TRBV4-1 to TRBJ1-4, with 8 nucleotides matching TRBD1. Germline V gene sequence: CDR1 MGHRA, CDR2 YSYEKL. The CDR3 totals 18 residues. The V gene end was trimmed by 1 base and the J gene end by 3 bases; junction bases not matched to a gene: 10. Here the CDR3 DNA reads TGCGCCAGCAGCCAAGTACCAGGGGGCGTAGGAGCTAATGAAAAACTGTTTTTT. Encoded protein: CASSQVPGGVGANEKLFF.

V and J are TRBV9 and TRBJ1-5, with 8 bases lining up with TRBD1. Germline assignment: CDR1 SGDLS and CDR2 YYNGEE. V shed 3 bases, J shed 6 bases, and the junction held 5 bases outside the gene matches. CDR3 length: 14 amino acids. CDR3 bases: TGTGCCAGCAGCGCCGCAGGGGGCTTTCAGCCCCAGCATTTT. Residues: CASSAAGGFQPQHF.

The rearrangement joins TRBV7-3 to TRBJ1-1; no definite D call. V lost 6 bases and J lost 1, with 9 bases in between. This CDR3 is built from 13 residues. The V gene's germline CDR1 is SGHTA and CDR2 FQGTGA. The CDR3 is CASSQSSNTEAFF. CDR3 DNA sequence: TGTGCCAGCAGTCAAAGCTCGAACACTGAAGCTTTCTTT.